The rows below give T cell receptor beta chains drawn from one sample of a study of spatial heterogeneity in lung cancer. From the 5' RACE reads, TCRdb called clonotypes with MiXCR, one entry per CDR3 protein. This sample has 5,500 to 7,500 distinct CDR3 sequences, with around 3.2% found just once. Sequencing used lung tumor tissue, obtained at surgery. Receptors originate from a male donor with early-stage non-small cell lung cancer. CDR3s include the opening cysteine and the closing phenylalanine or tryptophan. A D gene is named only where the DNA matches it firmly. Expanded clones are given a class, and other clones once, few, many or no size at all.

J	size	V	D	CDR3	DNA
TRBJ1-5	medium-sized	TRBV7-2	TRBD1	CATTGTANQPQHF	TGTGCCACCACGGGGACAGCTAATCAGCCCCAGCATTTT
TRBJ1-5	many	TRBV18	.	CASSFLGGPNQPQHF	TGTGCCAGCTCATTTCTAGGCGGGCCAAATCAGCCCCAGCATTTT
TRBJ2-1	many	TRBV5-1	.	CASSSMARGSYNEQFF	TGCGCCAGCAGCTCAATGGCGAGGGGGTCCTACAATGAGCAGTTCTTC
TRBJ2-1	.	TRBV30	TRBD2	CAWNLADYKEKFF	TGTGCCTGGAACCTAGCGGACTACAAGGAGAAGTTCTTC
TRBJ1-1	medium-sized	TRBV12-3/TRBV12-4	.	CASSLDEDWGTEAFF	TGTGCCAGCAGTTTAGACGAGGATTGGGGCACTGAAGCTTTCTTT
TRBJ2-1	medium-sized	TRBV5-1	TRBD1	CASSSTGYNEQFF	TGCGCCAGCAGCTCGACAGGGTACAATGAGCAGTTCTTC
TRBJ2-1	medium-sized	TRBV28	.	CASSLYGNEQFF	TGTGCCAGCAGTTTATATGGCAATGAGCAGTTCTTC
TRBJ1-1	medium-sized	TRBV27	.	CASSFHGGTEAFF	TGTGCCAGCAGTTTCCACGGTGGCACTGAAGCTTTCTTT
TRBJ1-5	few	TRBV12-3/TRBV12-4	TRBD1	CASSYSGQDNQPQHF	TGTGCCAGCAGTTACTCCGGACAGGACAATCAGCCCCAGCATTTT
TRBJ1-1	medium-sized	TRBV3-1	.	CASSPQGPRNTEAFF	TGTGCCAGCAGCCCTCAGGGACCGCGGAACACTGAAGCTTTCTTT
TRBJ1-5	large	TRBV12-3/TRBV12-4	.	CASSLSQLGNQPQHF	TGTGCCAGCAGTTTAAGTCAACTGGGCAATCAGCCCCAGCATTTT
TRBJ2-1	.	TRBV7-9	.	CASSSSVTFGQFF	TGTGCCAGCAGCTCCTCTGTAACCTTTGGGCAGTTCTTC
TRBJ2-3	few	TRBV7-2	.	CASSLDPCADTQYF	TGTGCCAGCAGCTTAGACCCCTGTGCAGATACGCAGTATTTT
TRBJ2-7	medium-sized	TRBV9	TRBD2	CASSVGEGMGYEQYF	TGTGCCAGCAGCGTAGGGGAGGGCATGGGCTACGAGCAGTACTTC
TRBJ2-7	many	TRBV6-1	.	CASSPSYLDEQYF	TGTGCCAGCAGCCCCTCTTATTTAGACGAGCAGTACTTC
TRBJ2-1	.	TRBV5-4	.	CASSLGDNEQFF	TGTGCCAGCAGCTTGGGAGACAATGAGCAGTTCTTC
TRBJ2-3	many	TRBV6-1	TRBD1	CASRVYSGTGSDTQYF	TGTGCCAGCAGGGTATACTCCGGGACAGGGTCAGATACGCAGTATTTT
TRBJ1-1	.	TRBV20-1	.	CSAIVGTLNTEAFF	TGCAGTGCTATTGTAGGGACGTTGAACACTGAAGCTTTCTTT
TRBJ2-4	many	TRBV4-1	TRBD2	CASSQSLSGSIDIQYF	TGCGCCAGCAGCCAATCTCTTAGCGGGAGTATTGACATTCAGTACTTC
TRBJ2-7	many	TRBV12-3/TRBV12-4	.	CASSLGFNYEQYF	TGTGCCAGCAGCTTGGGATTCAACTACGAGCAGTACTTC
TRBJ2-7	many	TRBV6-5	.	CASKAEGFYEQYF	TGTGCCAGCAAGGCCGAGGGGTTCTACGAGCAGTACTTC
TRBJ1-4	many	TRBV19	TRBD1	CASSILQGNEKLFF	TGTGCCAGTAGTATCTTACAGGGGAATGAAAAACTGTTTTTT
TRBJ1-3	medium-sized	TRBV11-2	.	CASSPTGGERNTIYF	TGTGCCAGCAGCCCCACTGGCGGGGAAAGAAACACCATATATTTT
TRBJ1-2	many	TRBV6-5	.	CASSYSRGGDSGYTF	TGTGCCAGCAGTTACTCGAGAGGGGGAGATTCTGGCTACACCTTC
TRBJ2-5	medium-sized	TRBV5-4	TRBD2	CASSSRTSGRGETQYF	TGTGCCAGCAGCTCCCGGACTAGCGGGAGGGGAGAGACCCAGTACTTC